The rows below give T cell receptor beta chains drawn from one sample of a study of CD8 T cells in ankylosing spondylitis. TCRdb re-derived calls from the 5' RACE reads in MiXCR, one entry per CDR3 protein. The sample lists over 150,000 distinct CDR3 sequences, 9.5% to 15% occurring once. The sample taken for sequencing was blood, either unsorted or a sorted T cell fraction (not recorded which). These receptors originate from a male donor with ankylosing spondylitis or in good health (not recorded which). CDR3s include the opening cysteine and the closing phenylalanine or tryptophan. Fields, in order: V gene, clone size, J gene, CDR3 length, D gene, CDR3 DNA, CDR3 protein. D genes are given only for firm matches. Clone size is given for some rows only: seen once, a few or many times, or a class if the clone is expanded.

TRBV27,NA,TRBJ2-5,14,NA,TGTGCCAGCAGTTTATCGGCAGGTTCGGAGACCCAGTACTTC,CASSLSAGSETQYF
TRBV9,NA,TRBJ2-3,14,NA,TGTGCCAGCAGCGATGTAGCTCCCACAGATACGCAGTATTTT,CASSDVAPTDTQYF
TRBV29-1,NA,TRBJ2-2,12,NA,TGCAGCGTTGGACAGAACACCGGGGAGCTGTTTTTT,CSVGQNTGELFF
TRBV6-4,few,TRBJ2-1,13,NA,TGTGCCAGCAGTGACTCGACTAGCAATGAGCAGTTCTTC,CASSDSTSNEQFF
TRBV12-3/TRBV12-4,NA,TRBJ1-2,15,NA,TGTGCCAGCAGTACTCGGGCCGTTCTTAACTATGGCTACACCTTC,CASSTRAVLNYGYTF
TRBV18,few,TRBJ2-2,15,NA,TGTGCCAGCTCACCAACCGGGACTCGAGCCGGGGAGCTGTTTTTT,CASSPTGTRAGELFF
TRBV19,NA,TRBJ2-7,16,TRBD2,TGTGCCAGTAGAGCGCGGACTAGCGGGAGGGCCTACGAGCAGTACTTC,CASRARTSGRAYEQYF
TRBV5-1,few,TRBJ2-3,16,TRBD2,TGCGCCAGCAGCAACCGACTAGCGGTTTCCACAGATACGCAGTATTTT,CASSNRLAVSTDTQYF
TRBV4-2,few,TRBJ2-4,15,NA,TGTGCCAGCAGCCAAGAAGGTCTACGGGAAAACATTCAGTACTTC,CASSQEGLRENIQYF
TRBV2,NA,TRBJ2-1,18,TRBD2,TGTGCCAGCAGTGAAATCCGACTAGCGGGGAGCTCCTACAATGAGCAGTTCTTC,CASSEIRLAGSSYNEQFF
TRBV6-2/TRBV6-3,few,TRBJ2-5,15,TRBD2,TGTGCCAGCAGCCCCCGGGACTACGACGGAGAGACCCAGTACTTC,CASSPRDYDGETQYF
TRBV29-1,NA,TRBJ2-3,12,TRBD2,TGCAGCGTTGTCGAGTATGCGGGAGAGGAGTATTTT,CSVVEYAGEEYF
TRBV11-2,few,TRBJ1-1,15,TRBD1,TGTGCCAGCAGCTTAAGTAGGACAGGAGGCACTGAAGCTTTCTTT,CASSLSRTGGTEAFF
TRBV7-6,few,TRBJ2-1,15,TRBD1,TGTGCCAGCAGCCTAGAAGTGGCAGGGGGCGGTGAGCAGTTCTTC,CASSLEVAGGGEQFF
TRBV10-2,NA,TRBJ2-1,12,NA,TGCGCCACCGCGGACATGAACAATGAGCAGTTCTTC,CATADMNNEQFF
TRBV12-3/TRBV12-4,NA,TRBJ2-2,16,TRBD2,TGTGCCAGCAGCACCCCCGGACTAGCGAGAACCGGGGAGCTGTTTTTT,CASSTPGLARTGELFF
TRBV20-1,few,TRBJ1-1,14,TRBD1,TGCAGTGCTTGGACAGGGAGGGGTAACACTGAAGCTTTCTTT,CSAWTGRGNTEAFF
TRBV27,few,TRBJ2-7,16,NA,TGTGCCAGCAGTTTATCGCGAGCGGAATATTCCTACGAGCAGTACTTC,CASSLSRAEYSYEQYF
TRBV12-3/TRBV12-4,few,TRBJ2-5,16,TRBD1,TGTGCCAGCAGTCCGTTGGACAGGGAAAGCCCAGAGACCCAGTACTTC,CASSPLDRESPETQYF
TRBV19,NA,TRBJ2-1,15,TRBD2,TGTGGGTCAAGTCCTGGGGGGGGGAGCGTTAATGAGCAGTTCTTC,CGSSPGGGSVNEQFF
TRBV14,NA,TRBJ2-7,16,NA,TGTGCCAGCAGCCAAGACGGGGGTCCCTTTTCCTACGAGCAGTACTTC,CASSQDGGPFSYEQYF
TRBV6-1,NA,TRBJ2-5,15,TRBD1,TGTGCCAGCACCTACGGGCCGACAGGGGGCGAGACCCAGTACTTC,CASTYGPTGGETQYF
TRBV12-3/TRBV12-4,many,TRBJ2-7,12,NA,TGTGCCAGCAGTTTAAGCAGAGGCGAGCAGTACTTC,CASSLSRGEQYF
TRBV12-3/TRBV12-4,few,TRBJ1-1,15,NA,TGTGCCAGCACAGAGTATAATGCAGGGTTGACTGAAGCTTTCTTT,CASTEYNAGLTEAFF
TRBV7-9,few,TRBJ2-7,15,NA,TGTGCCAGCAGCCCAGAGCAGGGCCGATCCTACGAGCAGTACTTC,CASSPEQGRSYEQYF
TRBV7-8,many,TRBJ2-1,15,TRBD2,TGTGCCAGCAGCTTAGGACTAGCGGGGGGCACTGAGCAGTTCTTC,CASSLGLAGGTEQFF
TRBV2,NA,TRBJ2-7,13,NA,TGTGCCAGCAGTGAGATCCTCCCCTACGAGCAGTACTTC,CASSEILPYEQYF
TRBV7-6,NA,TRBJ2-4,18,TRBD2,TGTGCCAGCAGCGTAAACCCCCCAATCGGGGAGGGTGGAAACATTCAGTACTTC,CASSVNPPIGEGGNIQYF
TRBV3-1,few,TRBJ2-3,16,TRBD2,TGTGCCAGCAGCCAAGATGGCGGGAGGGCCCCAGATACGCAGTATTTT,CASSQDGGRAPDTQYF
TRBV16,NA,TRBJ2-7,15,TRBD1,TGTGCCAGCAGCCAATTTAAGGGACAGGGCTACGAGCAGTACTTC,CASSQFKGQGYEQYF
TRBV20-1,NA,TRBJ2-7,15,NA,TGCAGTGCTAGAGGGCTAAAATCCCCCTCCTACGAGCAGTACTTC,CSARGLKSPSYEQYF
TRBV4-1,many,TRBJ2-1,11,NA,TGCGCCAGCAGCCAAGGAGGGGAGCAGTTCTTC,CASSQGGEQFF
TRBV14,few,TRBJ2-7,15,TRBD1,TGTGCCAGCAGCCTTATACAGGGGCCGGCCTACGAGCAGTACTTC,CASSLIQGPAYEQYF
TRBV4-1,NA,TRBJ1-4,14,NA,TGCGCCAGCAGCCAAGACGTGGGATTTGAAAAACTGTTTTTT,CASSQDVGFEKLFF